Below, 30 T cell receptor beta chains from the same sample are listed, as sequenced in a study of cytomegalovirus exposure and HLA in healthy donors. PCR involved 60 Vbeta and 13 Jbeta primers. Produced via immunoSEQ multiplex PCR; TCRdb's table is partial and in-frame only. The table has about 190,000 clones, 78% seen once. The sequenced sample was PBMCs. The receptors come from a woman in her twenties or thirties in good health and CMV-seropositive.

The chain recombines TRBV4-2 with TRBJ2-7; possibly TRBD1 for D (5 bases). Germline CDR1 reads LGHNA; CDR2 reads YNFKEQ. With 1 base removed from V and 4 bases from J, the gap between germline ends came to 8 bases. There are 13 residues in the CDR3. The CDR3 sequence: CASSQGGTYEQYF. The DNA of the CDR3 is TGTGCCAGCAGCCAAGGGGGCACGTACGAGCAGTACTTC.

The rearrangement uses TRBV27 and TRBJ2-1; D might be TRBD1 (6 bases). V gave up 6 bases and J gave up 5 bases, with 11 bases separating them. Germline-derived CDR1 and CDR2 are MNHEY and SMNVEV (reference sequence). The length of the CDR3 is 13 residues. The CDR3 sequence: CASSPTGNNEQFF. CDR3 in DNA: TGTGCCAGCAGCCCCACAGGGAACAATGAGCAGTTCTTC.

The chain uses TRBV5-6 and TRBJ1-1; a weak D match, TRBD1 (6 bases). The CDR3 runs 15 residues. Germline CDR1 reads SGHDT; CDR2 reads YYEEEE. Trimming removed 4 bases at V and 1 base at J, with 14 bases between. CDR3 nucleotides: TGTGCCAGCAGCCGCACAGGGTTGCGGAACACTGAAGCTTTCTTT. Translating gives CASSRTGLRNTEAFF.

The sample holds a few counts of this clone. The rearrangement links TRBV4-2 to TRBJ1-6; 9 nucleotides agree with TRBD1. The junction had 10 bases not matched to a gene; V was cut back by 6 bases and J by 7 bases. The CDR3 is 16 residues long. The germline CDR1 and CDR2 sequences are LGHNA and YNFKEQ. The chain's CDR3 is CASRPQGGTGNSPLHF. CDR3 in DNA: TGTGCCAGCAGACCCCAGGGGGGGACAGGGAATTCACCCCTCCACTTT.

In regard to this clone: At one boundary the junction diverges from the germline segment, which might be a read error. At the DNA level, this CDR3 is encoded by other sequences in the same sample as well. V is TRBV6-5 and J is TRBJ1-4, with D possibly being TRBD1 (5 bases). Per germline, CDR1 MNHEY and CDR2 SVGAGI. This CDR3 region has 14 residues. DNA for the CDR3: TGTGCTAGCAGTCGGGGGGGGTCTAATGAAAAACTGTTTTTT. Residues: CASSRGGSNEKLFF.

In its sample, this clone was seen a few times. The chain has TRBV7-9 and TRBJ2-7, with 7 bases aligning to TRBD1. The CDR3 loop spans 13 amino acids. V lost 5 bases and J lost 5; bases outside the gene matches: 6. Germline-derived CDR1 and CDR2 are SEHNR and FQNEAQ (reference sequence). CDR3 DNA: TGTGCCAGCAGCCACCGACAGGGCCACGAGCAGTACTTC. It translates to CASSHRQGHEQYF.

The rearrangement joins TRBV11-3 to TRBJ2-2; 11 positions agree with TRBD1. Germline values: CDR1 SGHNT, CDR2 YENEEA. This CDR3 region has 15 residues. J gave up 5 bases and V 5 bases, and 4 bases lay outside the gene matches. CDR3 DNA sequence: TGTGCCAGCAGCACCCGGGACAGGGGGACCGGGGAGCTGTTTTTT. It is translated as CASSTRDRGTGELFF. Full variable domain (outside the CDR3, taken from reference TRBV11-3 and TRBJ2-2): EAGVVQSPRYKIIEKKQPVAFWCNPISGHNTLYWYLQNLGQGPELLIRYENEEAVDDSQLPKDRFSAERLKGVDSTLKIQPAELGDSAVYLCASSTRDRGTGELFFGEGSRLTVL.

This clone is a singleton in its sample. The chain combines TRBV2 with TRBJ2-1; 9 positions match TRBD2. The CDR3 has 15 amino acids. Germline V gene data show CDR1 as SNHLY and CDR2 as FYNNEI. With V trimmed by 5 bases and J by 8 bases, 10 bases remained unmatched. CDR3 coding DNA: TGTGCCAGCAGTTTAGCGGGGGAGTATGGGGATGAGCAGTTCTTC. Translating it yields CASSLAGEYGDEQFF. The full variable domain, with the rest looked up from reference TRBV2 and TRBJ2-1, is EPEVTQTPSHQVTQMGQEVILRCVPISNHLYFYWYRQILGQKVEFLVSFYNNEISEKSEIFDDQFSVERPDGSNFTLKIRSTKLEDSAMYFCASSLAGEYGDEQFFGPGTRLTVL.

This clone has more than one count but fewer than ten. This chain connects TRBV5-1 to TRBJ2-2; the match to TRBD2 covers 7 bases. CDR1 is SGHRS and CDR2 is YFSETQ in the germline V gene. CDR3 length: 15 residues. Losses at the gene ends were 1 base for V and 6 bases for J; bases not matched to a gene: 6. The CDR3 bases are TGCGCCAGCAGCTTGAGGACTAGTTACGCCGGGGAGCTGTTTTTT. Protein product: CASSLRTSYAGELFF.

This rearrangement joins TRBV27 to TRBJ1-5; 10 bases are a match to TRBD1. The CDR3 is 15 amino acids. In germline, CDR1 is MNHEY, CDR2 SMNVEV (reference sequence). V was pared by 5 bases and J by 7 bases, with 8 bases of the junction left unmatched. The CDR3 DNA reads TGTGCCAGCAGTGCTCGGACAGGGGGGGGCCAGCCCCAGCATTTT. This encodes CASSARTGGGQPQHF.

The chain recombines TRBV27 with TRBJ1-2, with D possibly matching TRBD1 (6 bases). CDR3 size: 15 residues. Trimming removed 5 bases at V and 5 bases at J, with 18 bases between. Germline-derived CDR1 and CDR2 are MNHEY and SMNVEV (reference sequence). The CDR3 reads CASSTADRSPYGYTF. Written as DNA, the CDR3 is TGTGCCAGCAGTACAGCCGACAGGAGTCCTTATGGCTACACCTTC.

This sequence joins TRBV7-6 and TRBJ2-1; 7 bases fit TRBD2. CDR3 length: 18 residues. Trimming removed 2 bases from V and 7 bases from J; junction bases left unmatched: 17. Germline V gene sequence: CDR1 SGHVS, CDR2 FNYEAQ. This chain's CDR3 is CASSLLAAVDGGWNEQFF. Here the CDR3 DNA reads TGTGCCAGCAGCTTATTAGCGGCGGTTGACGGGGGGTGGAATGAGCAGTTCTTC. Looking up the rest from reference TRBV7-6 and TRBJ2-1 gives the full variable domain: GAGVSQSPRYKVTKRGQDVALRCDPISGHVSLYWYRQALGQGPEFLTYFNYEAQQDKSGLPNDRFSAERPEGSISTLTIQRTEQRDSAMYRCASSLLAAVDGGWNEQFFGPGTRLTVL.

J is TRBJ2-7 and V is TRBV27; the D gene is possibly TRBD1 (6 bases). Trimming shortened V by 6 bases and J by 0 bases, and 15 bases separated the two germline ends. Germline assignment: CDR1 MNHEY and CDR2 SMNVEV (reference sequence). The CDR3 sequence is 15 residues long. The CDR3 DNA is TGTGCCAGCAGCGTCTACCAGGGGACCTCCTACGAGCAGTACTTC. Translated, it gives CASSVYQGTSYEQYF.

The gene calls are TRBV7-9 and TRBJ1-2; 7 nucleotides line up with TRBD1. Germline lookup yields CDR1 SEHNR and CDR2 FQNEAQ (reference sequence). CDR3 length: 16 amino acids. Germline trimming cut 5 bases from V and 0 bases from J; bases unmatched to any gene: 9. This CDR3 is CASSPIKGQSNYGYTF. The CDR3 DNA reads as TGTGCCAGCAGCCCTATCAAGGGACAGTCTAACTATGGCTACACCTTC.

V usage is TRBV5-1 and J usage is TRBJ2-1; 10 nucleotides agree with TRBD2. The CDR3 sequence is 19 residues long. Germline loops: CDR1 SGHRS, CDR2 YFSETQ. V shed 0 bases and J 0 bases; nucleotides not matched to a gene: 9. DNA of the CDR3: TGCGCCAGCAGCTTGGAGCCAGCGGGAGGGTTTAGCTCCTACAATGAGCAGTTCTTC. Translation: CASSLEPAGGFSSYNEQFF.

The CDR3 reads CASSLGASGHQETQYF. In nucleotides, the CDR3 is TGTGCCAGCAGCTTAGGAGCTAGCGGGCATCAAGAGACCCAGTACTTC. This chain links TRBV11-2 with TRBJ2-5, with 8 bases that match TRBD2. The CDR3 consists of 16 residues. The trim removed 1 base at V and 2 bases at J, leaving 6 bases unmatched. Germline V CDR1 and CDR2: SGHAT, FQNNGV.

This rearrangement joins TRBV9 to TRBJ2-1; 10 bases fit TRBD2. Germline assignment: CDR1 SGDLS and CDR2 YYNGEE. The J segment lost 9 bases and the V segment lost 7 bases, leaving 10 bases of the junction unmatched. The CDR3 is made up of 14 amino acids. Written as DNA, the CDR3 is TGTGCCAGCTCCCCGGGACTAGCGTACGGTGAGCAGTTCTTC. The encoded protein is CASSPGLAYGEQFF.

This clone has just a few counts. This chain joins TRBV19 and TRBJ2-3; unclear D gene. The CDR3 has 14 amino acids. Germline values: CDR1 LNHDA, CDR2 SQIVND (reference sequence). Deletions cut 4 bases from V and 0 bases from J, with 8 bases between. The CDR3 DNA sequence: TGTGCCAGTAGTAAACCGGTTAGCACAGATACGCAGTATTTT. It specifies CASSKPVSTDTQYF.

This clone occurred once. The chain combines TRBV7-2 with TRBJ2-3; D is ambiguous. V gave up 1 base and J gave up 2 bases, with 10 bases separating them. The CDR3 is 15 residues long. Germline V gives CDR1 SGHTA, CDR2 FQGNSA. The CDR3 sequence is CASSLDRLFTDTQYF. In DNA, the CDR3 is TGTGCCAGCAGCTTAGATCGACTCTTCACAGATACGCAGTATTTT.

This clone was counted a single time. The V and J genes are TRBV5-1 and TRBJ2-6; 10 bases match TRBD2. Looked up from germline, CDR1 is SGHRS and CDR2 is YFSETQ. The CDR3 spans 17 residues. The trim removed 3 bases at V and 4 bases at J, leaving 7 bases unmatched. CDR3 protein: CASSSTSGAPGANVLTF. The CDR3 DNA reads as TGCGCCAGCAGCTCAACTAGCGGGGCCCCCGGGGCCAACGTCCTGACTTTC.

The table lists this clone with a count of one. This rearrangement joins TRBV27 to TRBJ2-5; 10 nucleotides align to TRBD1. J gave up 5 bases and V 6 bases, and 9 bases lay outside the gene matches. Looked up from germline, CDR1 is MNHEY and CDR2 is SMNVEV (reference sequence). The CDR3 has 15 residues. The CDR3 sequence is CASRPTGGYGETQYF. In DNA form, the CDR3 reads TGTGCCAGCAGGCCGACAGGGGGCTACGGGGAGACCCAGTACTTC.

The gene calls are TRBV10-3 and TRBJ2-3; 7 positions match TRBD2. This CDR3 is 15 amino acids long. V trimming: 7 bases; J trimming: 4 bases; junction bases outside the gene matches: 11. Germline V gene data show CDR1 as ENHRY and CDR2 as SYGVKD. The CDR3 loop is CAITGGGGVADTQYF. DNA of the CDR3: TGTGCCATCACCGGAGGTGGGGGGGTGGCAGATACGCAGTATTTT.

The rearrangement uses TRBV14 and TRBJ1-2, with a possible D match to TRBD1 (5 bases). The germline V gene encodes CDR1 SGHDN and CDR2 FVKESK. Trimming took 0 bases from V and 3 from J, leaving 14 bases between them. This CDR3 has 16 residues. For the CDR3, the DNA is TGTGCCAGCAGCCAAGAGATGCGGGACGGATACTATGGCTACACCTTC. It yields the protein CASSQEMRDGYYGYTF.

The V and J genes are TRBV4-1 and TRBJ2-2, with D possibly being TRBD2 (6 bases). The CDR3 extends over 15 amino acids. CDR1 and CDR2 from the germline V gene are MGHRA and YSYEKL. With 0 bases removed from V and 6 bases from J, the gap between germline ends came to 11 bases. CDR3 sequence reads: CASSQDRLVPGELFF. The DNA of the CDR3 is TGCGCCAGCAGCCAAGACCGACTAGTCCCCGGGGAGCTGTTTTTT.

This clone was seen just once. As DNA, the CDR3 is TGTGCCAGCAGCTTAGGTACAGGGGGCCTTTGGGAGCCCCAGCATTTT. This encodes CASSLGTGGLWEPQHF. This chain links TRBV7-2 with TRBJ1-5, with 9 bases fitting TRBD1. J gave up 8 bases and V 1 base, and 9 bases lay outside the gene matches. Germline values: CDR1 SGHTA, CDR2 FQGNSA. The CDR3 totals 16 residues.

The chain is built from TRBV7-2 and TRBJ1-5; D is unresolved. Trimming cost V 5 bases and J 0 bases, with 11 bases left between them. This CDR3 spans 15 amino acids. Germline CDR1 SGHTA, CDR2 FQGNSA. CDR3 nucleotide sequence: TGTGCCAGCAGCCTCAACCGGGGTAGCAATCAGCCCCAGCATTTT. Translation: CASSLNRGSNQPQHF.

The chain combines TRBV7-6 with TRBJ1-4; 8 nucleotides agree with TRBD1. The CDR3 extends over 20 amino acids. CDR1 is SGHVS, CDR2 FNYEAQ, per germline. J lost 8 bases, V lost 5 bases, and 25 bases had no gene match. The CDR3 nucleotides are TGTGCCAGCAGCCGATTCCCACCCGGGACAGGACAACTTCGGGGGGAAAAACTGTTTTTT. It yields the protein CASSRFPPGTGQLRGEKLFF.

The gene calls are TRBV7-2 and TRBJ2-7; D is unresolved. Germline V gives CDR1 SGHTA, CDR2 FQGNSA. V dropped 1 base and J dropped 7 bases, with 11 bases sitting between them. CDR3 length equals 13 residues. The CDR3 protein is CASSLELSGEQYF. The CDR3 nucleotides read TGTGCCAGCAGCTTAGAGCTGTCGGGTGAGCAGTACTTC.

J is TRBJ2-2 and V is TRBV6-6; perhaps TRBD2 as D (6 bases). Trimming removed 6 bases at V and 4 bases at J, with 9 bases between. Germline V gene lookup returns CDR1 MNHNY and CDR2 SVGAGI (reference sequence). This CDR3 is built from 13 residues. The CDR3: CASSWDFTGELFF. CDR3 nucleotides: TGTGCCAGCAGCTGGGACTTCACCGGGGAGCTGTTTTTT.

V is TRBV7-8 and J is TRBJ2-7, with 8 bases lining up with TRBD2. This CDR3 is built from 14 residues. In germline, CDR1 is SGHVS, CDR2 FQNEAQ. J gave up 7 bases and V 6 bases, and 11 bases lay outside the gene matches. The CDR3 is CASSSLARGGEQYF. The CDR3 bases are TGTGCCAGCAGTTCTCTTGCCCGGGGGGGTGAGCAGTACTTC.